This section outlines one T cell receptor beta chain sequence together with its context. The antigen is undetermined. This specimen belongs to a study of Graves' ophthalmopathy and Graves' hyperthyroidism. Study-wide results and limits: The model flagged ophthalmopathy progression at about 68% sensitivity and 72% to 85% specificity.

Amplified TCR beta CDR3 regions were obtained using RNA transcripts as template. In the first round, RT-PCR was carried out with HTBI primers, and a multiplex PCR formed the second round. In TCRdb, the multiplex PCR reads were re-called with MiXCR into one record per CDR3 protein. The sample includes over a million distinct CDR3 sequences, 35% to 40% of them seen just once. Looked up from germline, CDR1 is ENHRY and CDR2 is SYGVKD. The length of the CDR3 is 11 residues. Eligible hyperthyroidism cases comprised new diagnoses of under 2 months' duration in individuals aged 18 to 65. No donor had other autoimmune disease, uncontrolled infection, pregnancy or lactation. Patients were diagnosed from clinical symptoms, serum thyroxine, TRAb, thyroid ultrasound and orbital computed tomography.

The J gene is TRBJ2-5, the V gene TRBV10-3; the D is unclear. The TCR sequence derives from an adult man with Graves' hyperthyroidism. Input material: peripheral blood or thyroid tissue (not recorded which). CDR3 region: CVSWVQETQYF. The CDR3 nucleotides read TGTGTCTCTTGGGTCCAAGAGACCCAGTACTTC.